This TCR gamma chain was found in a study of gamma delta lymphoproliferative disorders and STAT genes. Study in general: Delta-chain libraries followed the EuroClonality-NGS standard operating procedure.

The receptor sequences were amplified from genomic DNA of peripheral blood mononuclear cells. The median age of sequenced patients was approximately 64 years. The CDR3 has 13 residues. The germline V gene has CDR1 VINAFY and CDR2 YDVSNSKD. V shed 1 base and J 4 bases; nucleotides not matched to a gene: 4. TCRdb called clones from the multiplex PCR reads again using CATT. The repertoire holds about 2,300 gamma-chain clones, with approximately 12% as singletons. This clone was recorded at least ten times. J is TRGJ1 or TRGJ2 and V is TRGV5. Germline matching of the DNA provided the J gene here, since TCRdb leaves it blank. The origin of this receptor is a human donor with gamma-delta T-cell large granular lymphocyte leukemia. The sequenced sample was blood. The CDR3 DNA sequence: TGTGCCACCTGGGACAGTATCTATTATAAGAAACTCTTT. Its protein is CATWDSIYYKKLF.